The text below deals with one T cell receptor beta chain. Treatment specified: randomized to nivolumab then ipilimumab (arm A) or the reverse (arm B). This table comes from immunoSEQ multiplex PCR, and its TCRdb copy is limited to in-frame clones, with some not included. The data hold more than 9,000 clones, with approximately 71% observed a single time. The data originate from a study of sequential checkpoint blockade in melanoma. Study as a whole: After both sequences, patients received maintenance nivolumab.

The source is a human donor with melanoma. The sample here was CD8+ T cells sorted from blood (inferred from file names), taken from a patient given nivolumab and ipilimumab in sequence.

The CDR3 nucleotides read TGTGCCAGCAGTGACTCCTTGGACAGGGGCACAGATACGCAGTATTTT. Protein: CASSDSLDRGTDTQYF. The chain employs TRBV6-4 and TRBJ2-3; TRBD1 matches 8 bases. CDR1 is MRHNA, CDR2 SNTAGT, per germline. V shed 0 bases and J 1 base; nucleotides not matched to a gene: 3. The CDR3 extends over 16 amino acids.